Here is one TCR beta chain with its context. Its antigen remains unknown. The data are from a study of T-cell memory formation after mild COVID-19. TCRdb redid the calling of the 5' RACE reads with MiXCR, one entry per CDR3 protein. This sample yields roughly 250,000 distinct CDR3 sequences, of which roughly 15% are seen a single time; approximately 3.6% belongs to the top ten. V was trimmed by 3 bases and J by 3 bases, leaving 18 bases between them. Germline CDR1 and CDR2: KGHSH and LQKENI. The CDR3 length is 16 residues. Study-level results: For contracting clones, CD4+ ones sat mainly in CM and EM, CD8+ in EMRA.

The sequence derives from a man aged 18 to 30 who had mild COVID-19 (a few samples of this study predate the infection). Cell type and time point are not known. This chain connects TRBV18 to TRBJ2-7; no clear D. Sequences were obtained from PBMCs or a T cell subset sorted from them (not recorded which). CDR3 amino acids: CASSPMDASRGYEQYF. CDR3 DNA sequence: TGTGCCAGCTCACCGATGGACGCATCCCGCGGCTACGAGCAGTACTTC.